This entry concerns a single T cell receptor beta chain. Its specificity is not known. The data stem from a study of shared clonotypes between healthy human individuals. Study findings and constraints: Lower generation probabilities were found for non-shared clonotypes than for those shared by all four donors.

TCRdb's copy holds only in-frame clones and misses some; the assay was immunoSEQ multiplex PCR. The table has roughly 660,000 clones, roughly 88% seen once. The CDR3 has 16 amino acids. Germline CDR1 reads SGDLS; CDR2 reads YYNGEE. V lost 0 bases, J lost 3 bases, and 13 bases lay in between. This receptor was obtained from a man younger than 30 in good health. Some clones in this sample may be carry-over from other donors' samples. Sequencing used memory CD8+ T cells from PBMCs. The subset denotes: CD45RO+ cells pooled with CCR7-negative TemRA cells. The chain couples TRBV9 to TRBJ2-1, with D maybe TRBD2 (5 bases). The CDR3 DNA follows: TGTGCCAGCAGCGTAGGCCAGCCGGGGTTCTACAATGAGCAGTTCTTC. It codes for CASSVGQPGFYNEQFF.